These 27 T cell receptor beta chains were all obtained from the same sample, sequenced in a study of tumor and adjacent non-tumor tissue in lung cancer. Three rounds of nested PCR, following a modified ARM-PCR protocol, produced the TCRbeta library. TCRdb called the multiplex PCR reads again in MiXCR, with one record for every CDR3 protein. Of 200,000 to 250,000 distinct CDR3 sequences in the sample, 71% were seen once. No cell sorting was done before RNA was extracted from the tissue. The sample consisted of lung tumor tissue. The receptors originated from a man aged 55 to 70 with non-small cell lung cancer.

This clonotype has a handful of counts. The V and J genes are TRBV6-1 and TRBJ1-6; D is undetermined. The V end lost 1 base, the J end lost 1 base, and 8 bases lay between the germline ends. CDR1 is MNHNS, CDR2 SASEGT, per germline. The CDR3 is 16 amino acids. CDR3 DNA: TGTGCCAGCAGTGAAGATGTGTGTTCCTATAATTCACCCCTCCACTTT. Protein: CASSEDVCSYNSPLHF.

As to this clonotype: Given a much more abundant clone one base away, this may be a read error. The rearrangement links TRBV6-1 to TRBJ2-7, with D tentatively TRBD1 (6 bases). This CDR3 comprises 12 residues. Germline V gene lookup returns CDR1 MNHNS and CDR2 SASEGT. The CDR3 reads CANRPTQGSFFF. The CDR3 nucleotides are TGTGCCAACAGACCTACTCAGGGGAGTTTCTTCTTC.

To note about this clonotype: This may arise from a read error, as a much more abundant clone is one base away. This sequence joins TRBV20-1 and TRBJ1-1; the match to TRBD1 covers 9 bases. Germline V CDR1 and CDR2: DFQATT, SNEGSKA (reference sequence). V was clipped by 5 bases and J by 1 base; unmatched bases: 2. The CDR3 covers 13 residues. The CDR3 spells CSALTGGNTEAFF. For the CDR3, the DNA is TGCAGTGCTCTGACAGGGGGGAACACTGAAGCTTTCTTT.

As regards this clonotype: At one of its ends the junction is not consistent with the germline gene, which may arise from a read error. The chain joins TRBV11-1 to TRBJ1-4; D is ambiguous. From germline, CDR1 is SGHAT and CDR2 FQDESV (reference sequence). This CDR3 is built from 15 residues. CDR3 DNA: TGTGCCAGCAGCCCTCGCCGGGAAGCGACTGAAAAGCTGTTTTTT. It is translated as CASSPRREATEKLFF.

This clonotype was counted between two and nine times. J is TRBJ1-4 and V is TRBV20-1; D gene uncertain. The CDR3 is 12 residues long. Germline lookup yields CDR1 DFQATT and CDR2 SNEGSKA (reference sequence). Trimming took off 2 bases at V and 7 bases at J, with 8 bases between the two ends. The CDR3 region is CSARPDPEKLFF. In DNA form, the CDR3 reads TGCAGTGCTAGACCGGATCCTGAAAAACTGTTTTTT.

As to this clonotype: The CDR3 ends on some other residue instead of the conserved phenylalanine or tryptophan, so this is likely a read error. This chain joins TRBV11-3 and TRBJ2-4; D uncertain. Germline V CDR1 and CDR2: SGHNT, YENEEA. This CDR3 spans 11 amino acids. The CDR3 loop is CASSLDNIQYL. The DNA for the CDR3 is TGCGCCAGCAGCTTAGACAACATTCAGTACCTC.

This clonotype was seen repeatedly, ten times or more. The chain links TRBV20-1 to TRBJ1-5; D call uncertain. The CDR3 has 16 residues. Trimming removed 3 bases from V and 0 bases from J, with 15 bases in between. Germline lookup yields CDR1 DFQATT and CDR2 SNEGSKA (reference sequence). CDR3 protein: CSASSSSTNSNQPQHF. DNA of the CDR3: TGCAGTGCTAGTTCCAGTTCGACAAATAGCAATCAGCCCCAGCATTTT.

About this clonotype: It is likely a read error, because the conserved phenylalanine at the end of the CDR3 is missing. The limits of the CDR3 on the DNA are not certain, so only TCRdb's listed CDR3 is given. This chain's CDR3 is CSVRTSGSPSAEHYL. The chain is built from TRBV29-1 and TRBJ2-7; the table calls TRBD2, which could not be checked here. Counting both end residues, the CDR3 totals 15 amino acids. CDR1 is SQVTM and CDR2 is ANQGSEA in the germline V gene.

This clonotype was seen only a few times. The V call is TRBV4-2, the J call TRBJ1-4; D is unclear. Germline CDR1 LGHNA, CDR2 YNFKEQ. There are 15 residues in the CDR3. V lost 4 bases and J lost 8, with 17 bases in between. The CDR3 loop reads CASSRGLHGEEKLFF. The CDR3 coding sequence is TGTGCCAGCAGCCGAGGCTTACACGGAGAGGAAAAACTGTTTTTT.

In its sample, this clonotype was seen once. Mismatch with germline at one junction end may stem from a read error. This chain joins TRBV20-1 and TRBJ2-5; the D gene is possibly TRBD2 (5 bases). This CDR3 has 13 residues. Per germline, CDR1 DFQATT and CDR2 SNEGSKA (reference sequence). In nucleotides, the CDR3 is TGCGGTGCTAGAACCGGAGAGGGAGAGACCCAGTACTTT. Its translation is CGARTGEGETQYF.

On this clonotype: Germline is not matched at one junction end, which may reflect a read error. V is TRBV20-1 and J is TRBJ2-1, with TRBD2 as a possible D gene (5 bases). Germline V CDR1 and CDR2: DFQATT, SNEGSKA (reference sequence). The CDR3 is made up of 14 amino acids. The CDR3 sequence: CSVRGNSSYNEQFF. As DNA, the CDR3 is TGCAGTGTTAGAGGGAATTCCTCCTACAATGAGCAGTTCTTC.

This clonotype was counted only a few times. V usage is TRBV5-4 and J usage is TRBJ2-7; the D is unclear. The V gene's germline CDR1 is SGHNT and CDR2 YYREEE (reference sequence). This CDR3 has 14 residues. V was trimmed by 3 bases and J by 3 bases, leaving 13 bases between them. The CDR3 sequence: CASSSDSHRYEQYF. CDR3 nucleotides: TGTGCCAGCAGCTCCGATTCCCATCGCTACGAGCAGTACTTC. Full variable domain (missing parts from reference TRBV5-4 and TRBJ2-7): ETGVTQSPTHLIKTRGQQVTLRCSSQSGHNTVSWYQQALGQGPQFIFQYYREEENGRGNFPPRFSGLQFPNYSSELNVNALELDDSALYLCASSSDSHRYEQYFGPGTRLTVT.

A remark on this clonotype: This sequence may be a read error, since a much larger clone differs from it by one base. The rearrangement joins TRBV4-2 to TRBJ1-2; D unclear. Trimming cost V 4 bases and J 4 bases, with 7 bases left between them. The germline CDR1 and CDR2 sequences are LGHNA and YNFKEQ. This CDR3 contains 12 residues. In nucleotides, the CDR3 is TGTGCCAGCAGCCGAGACTGCTATGGCTACACCTTC. This gives the protein CASSRDCYGYTF.

About this clonotype itself: Because the CDR3's place on the DNA is in doubt, the DNA is left out and the CDR3 is given as listed by TCRdb. The chain combines TRBV20-1 with TRBJ1-5; TRBD1 was called by the table and not checked on the DNA. CDR1 and CDR2 from the germline V gene are DFQATT and SNEGSKA (reference sequence). The CDR3 has 18 residues if both end residues are counted. The CDR3 loop is CSVGVGTGRNVGNQSRHF.

The chain recombines TRBV7-3 with TRBJ2-5, with D tentatively TRBD2 (6 bases). The germline V gene encodes CDR1 SGHTA and CDR2 FQGTGA. Trimming left V 0 bases short and J 5 bases short, with 10 bases between. The CDR3 has 14 residues. In nucleotides, the CDR3 is TGTGCCAGCAGCTTAACCGCAGGGAGGGAGACCCAGTACTTC. This gives the protein CASSLTAGRETQYF.

Comments on this clonotype: A much larger clone is a single base away; this may be a read error. This CDR3 fails to terminate in the conserved phenylalanine or tryptophan, so it likely reflects a read error. This chain uses TRBV6-1 with TRBJ2-3; D uncertain. Trimming removed 3 bases at V and 11 bases at J, with 12 bases between. CDR1 and CDR2 (germline): MNHNS, SASEGT. This CDR3 has 12 amino acids. The CDR3, as DNA: TGTGCCAGCAGTGAGAGCAGGTCAGGGCAGTATCTT. Translating it yields CASSESRSGQYL.

V gene TRBV11-2 combines with J gene TRBJ1-3, with D hard to call. The V end was cut by 7 bases, the J end by 7 bases, with 23 bases between. There are 16 residues in the CDR3. In germline, CDR1 is SGHAT, CDR2 FQNNGV. In DNA form, the CDR3 reads TGTGCCAGCACCCTAGAGGGATATCTCTTTGGGAACACCATATATTTT. Its translation: CASTLEGYLFGNTIYF.

In regard to this clonotype: A read error may explain this, as a much larger clone is one base away. The rearrangement joins TRBV20-1 to TRBJ2-5, with D hard to call. The germline CDR1 and CDR2 sequences are DFQATT and SNEGSKA (reference sequence). This CDR3 has 15 amino acids. V shed 1 base and J shed 3 bases, with 15 bases lying between them. This CDR3 reads CSARGERYNKETQYF. The CDR3 DNA reads as TGCAGTGCTAGAGGTGAACGATATAATAAAGAGACCCAGTACTTC.

This clonotype has only one observation. The chain joins TRBV20-1 to TRBJ2-7, with 12 bases aligning to TRBD2. The germline gives CDR1 DFQATT, CDR2 SNEGSKA (reference sequence). The CDR3 has 15 residues. CDR3 region: CIAQDPLAGGYEQYF. CDR3 DNA: TGCATTGCACAGGACCCACTAGCGGGAGGATACGAGCAGTACTTC.

A remark on this clonotype: At one of its ends the junction is not consistent with the germline gene, which may arise from a read error. The chain combines TRBV20-1 with TRBJ1-4, with D unresolved. Germline V gene data show CDR1 as DFQATT and CDR2 as SNEGSKA (reference sequence). This CDR3 is built from 13 residues. The CDR3: CSARNSMSEKPFF. CDR3 sequence (DNA): TGCAGTGCTCGGAATTCGATGAGCGAAAAACCGTTTTTT.

This clonotype occurred many times. This chain uses TRBV11-3 with TRBJ1-5; weak D call: TRBD1 (5 bases). Germline V gene lookup returns CDR1 SGHNT and CDR2 YENEEA. V was shortened by 4 bases and J by 4 bases, with 8 bases between the two germline ends. This CDR3 comprises 13 residues. CDR3 sequence (DNA): TGTGCCAGCAGCTCCCAGGGAAATCAGCCCCAGCATTTT. It translates to CASSSQGNQPQHF.

For this clonotype: One end of the junction is discordant with germline, which a read error may explain. The CDR3 nucleotides are TGCGCCAGCAGCTCTACTGGGGGCACAGATACACAGTATTTT. Protein sequence: CASSSTGGTDTQYF. The chain couples TRBV4-3 to TRBJ2-3; a possible D gene is TRBD1 (6 bases). CDR3 length: 14 amino acids. Germline V gene data show CDR1 as LGHNA and CDR2 as YSLEER.

Regarding this clonotype: A much larger clone differs from this one at a single base, so this may be a read error. The V gene is TRBV6-2 or TRBV6-3, the J gene TRBJ2-1, with 7 bases aligning to TRBD2. The CDR3 extends over 15 amino acids. Germline V gene data show CDR1 as MNHEY and CDR2 as SVGEGT. With 7 bases clipped from V and 5 bases from J, the junction kept 11 bases outside the gene matches. The CDR3 coding sequence is TGTGCCAGCACCCTAACGGGAGGAACCCACAATGAGCAGTTCTTC. Amino acid sequence: CASTLTGGTHNEQFF.

V usage is TRBV11-2 and J usage is TRBJ2-7; D call uncertain. CDR3 length equals 14 residues. Deletions cut 5 bases from V and 0 bases from J, with 11 bases between. Per germline, CDR1 SGHAT and CDR2 FQNNGV. In nucleotides, the CDR3 is TGTGCCAGCAGCGTAGTGCAGAGCTCCTACGAGCAGTACTTC. This codes for CASSVVQSSYEQYF. Together with reference TRBV11-2 and TRBJ2-7, the CDR3 gives the full variable domain: EAGVAQSPRYKIIEKRQSVAFWCNPISGHATLYWYQQILGQGPKLLIQFQNNGVVDDSQLPKDRFSAERLKGVDSTLKIQPAKLEDSAVYLCASSVVQSSYEQYFGPGTRLTVT.

This clonotype has a handful of counts. Its ends do not fully match the called genes, so a read error is possible. The gene calls are TRBV7-8 and TRBJ2-7, with TRBD2 identical over 12 bases. The CDR3 contains 15 residues. Germline assignment: CDR1 SGHVS and CDR2 FQNEAQ. CDR3: CASGLVGTSGYEQYF. The DNA of the CDR3 is TGTGCCAGCGGCTTAGTCGGGACTAGCGGGTACGAGCAGTACTTC.

CDR3 amino acids: CASGTRSGRGNTIYF. CDR3 sequence (DNA): TGTGCTAGTGGCACCCGCTCGGGAAGGGGAAACACCATATATTTT. This chain joins TRBV12-5 and TRBJ1-3; D uncertain. This CDR3 has 15 amino acids. Trimming pared 6 bases from V and 4 bases from J, leaving 16 bases between. Germline V gene lookup returns CDR1 LGHNT and CDR2 FRNRAP.

In regard to this clonotype: Being one base from a much bigger clone, this may be a read error. The chain links TRBV12-3 or TRBV12-4 to TRBJ2-4; D gene ambiguous. CDR3 length equals 14 residues. The germline V and J ends were trimmed by 5 bases and 1 base, with 9 bases remaining between them. In DNA, the CDR3 is TGTGCCAGCAGTGACGGTTGGGCCAAAAACATTCAGTACTTC. It encodes CASSDGWAKNIQYF.